A selection of T cell receptor beta chains follows, all from one sample in a study of blood T cell repertoires in COVID-19. Libraries were prepared by immunoSEQ multiplex PCR; TCRdb keeps only in-frame clonotypes and omits some of them. The sample records around 220,000 clones, about 88% being singletons. Sequencing was carried out using peripheral blood. These receptors originate from a man in his forties or fifties with active or convalescent COVID-19. The CDR3 runs from the conserved cysteine through the conserved F or W. Fields, in order: clone size, V gene, J gene, D gene, CDR3 protein, CDR3 DNA. A D gene is named only where the DNA matches it firmly. Expanded clones get a size class; other rows say once, few or many, or leave the size out.

-	TRBV5-1	TRBJ2-3	-	CASSLNPTDTQYF	TGCGCCAGCAGCCTAAACCCCACAGATACGCAGTATTTT
-	TRBV19	TRBJ1-1	-	CASSIGGLDTEAFF	TGTGCCAGTAGTATAGGGGGCCTGGACACTGAAGCTTTCTTT
-	TRBV29-1	TRBJ2-2	-	CSVEQSGTNTGELFF	TGCAGCGTTGAACAGAGCGGAACGAACACCGGGGAGCTGTTTTTT
once	TRBV7-2	TRBJ2-2	TRBD1	CASSRGTGGYGELFF	TGTGCCAGCAGCCGCGGGACAGGGGGCTACGGGGAGCTGTTTTTT
-	TRBV18	TRBJ1-1	TRBD1	CASSTEDRRLAFF	TGTGCCAGCTCAACGGAGGACAGGAGGTTAGCTTTCTTT
-	TRBV19	TRBJ1-2	TRBD1	CASSPEPGTGYGYTF	TGTGCCAGTTCACCCGAGCCCGGGACAGGCTATGGCTACACCTTC
-	TRBV28	TRBJ2-3	-	CASSSLADDTDTQYF	TGTGCCAGCAGTTCTTTAGCGGACGACACAGATACGCAGTATTTT
-	TRBV2	TRBJ2-1	-	CASSGDLSEQFF	TGTGCCAGCAGTGGCGATCTTAGTGAGCAGTTCTTC
-	TRBV4-1	TRBJ1-1	-	CASSLNGHLLKTEAFF	TGCGCCAGCAGCCTCAACGGACACTTGCTTAAGACTGAAGCTTTCTTT
-	TRBV30	TRBJ2-1	-	CAWSALEMLNNEQFF	TGTGCCTGGAGCGCCCTAGAAATGCTAAACAATGAGCAGTTCTTC
-	TRBV10-3	TRBJ2-5	-	CAISDPPGVYTQYF	TGTGCCATCAGTGACCCCCCGGGGGTATATACCCAGTACTTC
-	TRBV10-3	TRBJ1-1	TRBD1	CAIRPDRGVAEAFF	TGTGCCATCAGGCCGGACAGGGGCGTAGCTGAAGCTTTCTTT
-	TRBV9	TRBJ1-3	TRBD1	CASSVGQGVSGNTIYF	TGTGCCAGCAGCGTCGGTCAGGGGGTCTCTGGAAACACCATATATTTT
-	TRBV27	TRBJ2-1	TRBD1	CASSAPGQGINEQFF	TGTGCCAGCAGTGCCCCGGGACAGGGGATTAATGAGCAGTTCTTC
-	TRBV5-1	TRBJ1-5	-	CASSLDGSDQPQHF	TGCGCCAGCAGCTTGGACGGGAGTGATCAGCCCCAGCATTTT
-	TRBV4-1	TRBJ1-3	-	CASSQDGSGSGNTIYF	TGCGCCAGCAGCCAAGATGGATCAGGGTCTGGAAACACCATATATTTT
-	TRBV28	TRBJ2-1	TRBD2	CASTLGGSEQFF	TGTGCCAGCACCCTGGGGGGGAGTGAGCAGTTCTTC
-	TRBV4-1	TRBJ2-1	TRBD2	CASSQQGLAVNEQFF	TGCGCCAGCAGCCAACAGGGACTAGCAGTCAATGAGCAGTTCTTC
-	TRBV6-6	TRBJ2-7	TRBD1	CASSRKRDSQRPYEQYF	TGTGCCAGCAGTCGAAAAAGGGACAGCCAAAGGCCCTACGAGCAGTACTTC
-	TRBV24-1	TRBJ2-5	-	CATSGSALETQYF	TGTGCCACCAGTGGATCCGCGCTAGAGACCCAGTACTTC
few	TRBV5-1	TRBJ2-7	-	CASSPADGGYEQYF	TGCGCCAGCAGTCCGGCGGACGGAGGTTACGAGCAGTACTTC
-	TRBV5-1	TRBJ2-7	TRBD1	CASSPGQGALLTYEQYF	TGCGCCAGCAGCCCTGGCCAGGGGGCACTCCTAACCTACGAGCAGTACTTC
-	TRBV5-1	TRBJ2-5	TRBD1	CASSMGTVQGETQYF	TGCGCCAGCAGCATGGGGACAGTCCAGGGAGAGACCCAGTACTTC
-	TRBV5-1	TRBJ2-5	TRBD2	CASSLPLAGVGETQYF	TGCGCCAGCAGCTTGCCTCTAGCGGGAGTCGGGGAGACCCAGTACTTC
-	TRBV19	TRBJ2-6	TRBD1	CASSWTGGASGANVLTF	TGTGCCAGTAGTTGGACAGGGGGCGCCTCTGGGGCCAACGTCCTGACTTTC
-	TRBV30	TRBJ1-6	-	CAWGKGYYNSPLHF	TGTGCCTGGGGAAAGGGGTATTATAATTCACCCCTCCACTTT
-	TRBV21-1	TRBJ1-1	-	CASNSDSYTEAFF	TGTGCCAGCAACTCGGACAGCTACACTGAAGCTTTCTTT
once	TRBV28	TRBJ2-7	TRBD2	CANGLAGYEQYF	TGTGCCAACGGACTAGCGGGATACGAGCAGTACTTC
-	TRBV14	TRBJ2-7	-	CASSQAAAMTYEQYF	TGTGCCAGCAGCCAAGCGGCAGCGATGACCTACGAGCAGTACTTC
-	TRBV6-5	TRBJ2-6	-	CASSYSQGSGANVLTF	TGTGCCAGCAGTTATTCCCAGGGTTCTGGGGCCAACGTCCTGACTTTC
-	TRBV10-2	TRBJ2-7	TRBD1	CASSMTGVRHEQYF	TGCGCCAGCAGTATGACAGGGGTCCGCCACGAGCAGTACTTC
-	TRBV24-1	TRBJ2-1	-	CATSDFGTSNEQFF	TGTGCCACCAGTGATTTCGGAACTAGCAATGAGCAGTTCTTC
-	TRBV28	TRBJ2-1	-	CASSFTGSSYNEQFF	TGTGCCAGCAGTTTTACCGGGAGCTCCTACAATGAGCAGTTCTTC
-	TRBV7-9	TRBJ2-2	-	CASSGPWGELFF	TGTGCCAGCAGCGGGCCTTGGGGGGAGCTGTTTTTT
-	TRBV27	TRBJ2-1	TRBD2	CASSLMGTSRGGYNEQFF	TGTGCCAGCAGTTTGATGGGGACTAGCCGGGGTGGCTACAATGAGCAGTTCTTC
-	TRBV30	TRBJ1-1	TRBD1	CAWSIQGAYTEAFF	TGTGCCTGGTCCATACAGGGGGCTTACACTGAAGCTTTCTTT
few	TRBV12-5	TRBJ2-1	TRBD2	CASGMGLAGSYNEQFF	TGTGCTAGTGGTATGGGACTAGCGGGGAGCTACAATGAGCAGTTCTTC
-	TRBV5-4	TRBJ2-3	TRBD1	CASSYRGSTDTQYF	TGTGCCAGCAGCTACAGGGGTAGCACAGATACGCAGTATTTT
-	TRBV5-5	TRBJ2-1	-	CASSIYPGNEQFF	TGTGCCAGCAGCATTTACCCGGGGAATGAGCAGTTCTTC
-	TRBV2	TRBJ2-1	-	CASSAGNEQFF	TGTGCCAGCAGTGCGGGGAATGAGCAGTTCTTC
-	TRBV18	TRBJ2-1	-	CASSPQVRASYNEQFF	TGTGCCAGCTCACCACAGGTCAGGGCCTCCTACAATGAGCAGTTCTTC
-	TRBV11-2	TRBJ2-7	-	CASSAGISYEQYF	TGTGCCAGCAGCGCCGGGATATCCTACGAGCAGTACTTC
-	TRBV5-4	TRBJ1-1	-	CASSLAETGNTEAFF	TGTGCCAGCAGCTTGGCCGAGACAGGGAACACTGAAGCTTTCTTT
-	TRBV19	TRBJ1-1	TRBD1	CASSKQGAIAEAFF	TGTGCCAGTAGTAAACAGGGGGCTATCGCTGAAGCTTTCTTT
few	TRBV4-1	TRBJ1-2	TRBD1	CASSLLAQGAMGTGYTF	TGCGCCAGCAGCCTACTGGCACAGGGGGCGATGGGGACCGGCTACACCTTC
-	TRBV13	TRBJ1-4	TRBD1	CASSQRQGAREKLFF	TGTGCCAGCAGCCAGAGACAGGGGGCTCGGGAAAAACTGTTTTTT
-	TRBV21-1	TRBJ2-3	-	CASSKASGELSTDTQYF	TGTGCCAGCAGCAAAGCTAGCGGAGAGCTTAGCACAGATACGCAGTATTTT
-	TRBV21-1	TRBJ2-3	-	CARWAAGPRGDTDTQYF	TGTGCCAGGTGGGCTGCGGGCCCACGAGGAGACACAGATACGCAGTATTTT
-	TRBV9	TRBJ1-1	-	CASSPRLFYETEAFF	TGTGCCAGCAGCCCTAGGCTATTCTACGAAACTGAAGCTTTCTTT
-	TRBV5-5	TRBJ2-7	-	CASSYTGHEQYF	TGTGCCAGCAGCTATACAGGGCACGAGCAGTACTTC
-	TRBV6-5	TRBJ1-5	-	CASNWDSGNQPQHF	TGTGCCAGCAATTGGGACTCTGGCAATCAGCCCCAGCATTTT
once	TRBV7-9	TRBJ1-1	-	CASSTAQGYNTEAFF	TGTGCCAGCAGCACAGCCCAGGGATACAACACTGAAGCTTTCTTT
-	TRBV30	TRBJ1-2	TRBD1	CAWEGTEPYGYTF	TGTGCCTGGGAAGGGACAGAACCCTATGGCTACACCTTC